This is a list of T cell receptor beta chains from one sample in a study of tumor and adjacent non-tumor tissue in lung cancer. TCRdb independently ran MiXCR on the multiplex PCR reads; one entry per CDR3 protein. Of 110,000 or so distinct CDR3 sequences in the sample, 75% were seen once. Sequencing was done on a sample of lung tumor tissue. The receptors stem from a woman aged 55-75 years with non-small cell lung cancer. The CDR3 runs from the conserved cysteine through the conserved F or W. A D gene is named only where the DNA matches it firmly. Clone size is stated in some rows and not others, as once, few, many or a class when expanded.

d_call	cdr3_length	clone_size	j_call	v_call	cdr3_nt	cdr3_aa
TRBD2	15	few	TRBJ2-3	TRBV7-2	TGTGCCAGCAGCCCTGGGACTAGCGGGGGGGCAAGACAGTATTTT	CASSPGTSGGARQYF
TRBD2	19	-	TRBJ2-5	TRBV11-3	TGTGCCAGCAGCCCATTCCCGGGACTAGCGGGCTTGTACCAAGAGACCCGGTACTTC	CASSPFPGLAGLYQETRYF
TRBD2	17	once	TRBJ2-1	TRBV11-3	TGTACCAGTAGCTTAGAGTTGACTAGCGGGAGCTACAATGTGCAGTTCTTC	CTSSLELTSGSYNVQFF
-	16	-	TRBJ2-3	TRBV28	TGTGCCAGCAGTCTGTTCGGCGAGGCTAGCACAGATACGCAGTATTTT	CASSLFGEASTDTQYF
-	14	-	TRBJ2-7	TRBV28	TGTGCCAGCAGTTTATGGGGGGGTAACAACGAGCAGTACTTC	CASSLWGGNNEQYF
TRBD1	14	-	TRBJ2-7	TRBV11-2	TGTGCCAGCAGCCTCCGGGACAGGGGCTATGAGCAGTACTTC	CASSLRDRGYEQYF
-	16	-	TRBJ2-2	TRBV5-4	TGTGCCAGCAGCTTGGATCCCGGGGCCACCACCGGGGAGCTGTTTTTT	CASSLDPGATTGELFF
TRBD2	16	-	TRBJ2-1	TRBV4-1	TGCGCCAGCAGCCGCCCAGCTAGCGGGAGGGCCAATGAGCGGTTCTTC	CASSRPASGRANERFF
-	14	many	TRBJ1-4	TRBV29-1	TGCAGCGTTTTTCGACGCGGCGAAGGTGAAAAACTGTTTTTT	CSVFRRGEGEKLFF
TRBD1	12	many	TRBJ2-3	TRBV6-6	TGTGCCAGCGACAGGGGGCAAGATACGCAGTATTTT	CASDRGQDTQYF
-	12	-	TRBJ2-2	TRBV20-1	TGCAATGCTAATGTACAGACCTGGGAGCTGTTTTTT	CNANVQTWELFF
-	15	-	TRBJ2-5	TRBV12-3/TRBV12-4	TGTGGCAGCAGTTCAGCTCGGGGGCCCCAAGAGACCCAGTACTTC	CGSSSARGPQETQYF
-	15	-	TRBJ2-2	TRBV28	TGTGCCAGCAGTTCACCCGGGCCCCGAGTCGGGGACCTGTTTTTT	CASSSPGPRVGDLFF
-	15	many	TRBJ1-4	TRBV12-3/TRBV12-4	TGTGCCAGCAGTCGGGCCGGGGGGCGAGGAGAAAAACTGTTTTTT	CASSRAGGRGEKLFF
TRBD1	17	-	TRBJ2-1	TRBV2	TGTGCCAGCAGTGAAGGGATACAGGGGGGCTCCTACAATGAGCAGTTCTTC	CASSEGIQGGSYNEQFF
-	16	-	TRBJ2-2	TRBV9	TGTGCCAGCAGCGTAGTGATGGCACGTTACACCGGGGAGCTGTTTTTT	CASSVVMARYTGELFF
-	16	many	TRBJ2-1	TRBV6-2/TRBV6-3	TGTGCCAGCAGCTCACCCCCTAGCAAGGAAATCCATGAGCAGTTCTTC	CASSSPPSKEIHEQFF
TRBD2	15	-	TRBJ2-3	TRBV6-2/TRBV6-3	TGTGTCAGCAGCTATGGGACTAGGCATACAGATACGCAGTATTTT	CVSSYGTRHTDTQYF
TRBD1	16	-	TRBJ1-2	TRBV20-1	TGCAGTCCTAGAGATTCCGGGACAGGGGTTACTAATGGCTACACCTTC	CSPRDSGTGVTNGYTF
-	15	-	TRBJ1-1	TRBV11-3	TGTGCCAGCAACTTATATTCGGGGAGAGGCACTGAGGCTTTCTTT	CASNLYSGRGTEAFF
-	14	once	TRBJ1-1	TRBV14	TGTGCCAGCAGCCACAGGAGGGGGGACACTGAAGCTTTCTTT	CASSHRRGDTEAFF
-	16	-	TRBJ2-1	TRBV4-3	TGCGCCAGCAGCCGCGGTCGGGCGGGAAGCTACAATGAACAGTTCTTC	CASSRGRAGSYNEQFF
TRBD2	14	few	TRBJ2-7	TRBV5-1	TGCGCCAGCAGCTCAGGGACTAGCGGGACGGAGCAGTACTTC	CASSSGTSGTEQYF
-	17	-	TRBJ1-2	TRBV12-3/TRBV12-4	TGTGGCAGCAGTTCCAGGGGCGGTGGAGGTTTTAACTATGGCTACACCTTC	CGSSSRGGGGFNYGYTF
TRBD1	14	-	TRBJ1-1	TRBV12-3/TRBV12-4	TGTGCCAGCAGTTACGGGACAGGGGTAACTGAAGCTTTCTTT	CASSYGTGVTEAFF
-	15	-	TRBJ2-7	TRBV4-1	TGCGCTAACGGACAAACTAGAGGGAGACAATACGAGCAGTACTTC	CANGQTRGRQYEQYF
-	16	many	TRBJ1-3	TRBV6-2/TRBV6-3	TGTGCCAGCAGTTACGGTATCTGGACAGCTGGAAACACCATATATTTT	CASSYGIWTAGNTIYF
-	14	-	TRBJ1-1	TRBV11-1	TGTGCCACTAAGCATAGGTTCGTGGACACTGAAGCTTACTTT	CATKHRFVDTEAYF
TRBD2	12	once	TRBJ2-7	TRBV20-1	TGCGGCCTAGCGGGGGAGGCCCACGAGCAGTACTTC	CGLAGEAHEQYF
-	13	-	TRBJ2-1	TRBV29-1	TGCAGCGTTGTTGGGGTTGGGGGCAATGAGCAGTTCTTT	CSVVGVGGNEQFF
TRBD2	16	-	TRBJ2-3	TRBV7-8	TGTGCCAACAGAGAACTAGCGGGGGCTTCATCCGGTACGCAGTATTTT	CANRELAGASSGTQYF
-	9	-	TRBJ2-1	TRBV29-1	TGCACTGTTGAGAATGAGCAGTTCTTC	CTVENEQFF
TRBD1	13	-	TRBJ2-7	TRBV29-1	TGCAGCGTGTCCGGACAGGGTGACTACGAGCAGTGCTTC	CSVSGQGDYEQCF
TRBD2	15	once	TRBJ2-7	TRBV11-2	TGTGCAAGCAGCTATGGGACTAGCGAGGACTACGAGCAGTACTTC	CASSYGTSEDYEQYF
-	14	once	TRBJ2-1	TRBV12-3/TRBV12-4	TGTGCCAGCAGCGAGGGTAGCGCCTACAATGAGCAATTCTTC	CASSEGSAYNEQFF
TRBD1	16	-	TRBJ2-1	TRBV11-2	TGTGCCAGCAGTAGACCGGGACAGCGCTCCTACAAAGAGCAGTTCTTC	CASSRPGQRSYKEQFF
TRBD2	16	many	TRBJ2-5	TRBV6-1	TGTGCCAGCCGACTAGCGGAAGGATACGGTGGAGAGACCCAGTACTTC	CASRLAEGYGGETQYF
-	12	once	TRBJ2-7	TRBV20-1	TGCAGTGCTAGACATAATAGCGTCGAGCAGTACTTC	CSARHNSVEQYF
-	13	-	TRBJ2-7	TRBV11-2	TGTACCAGCAGCTTTACTTACAGGGACGAGCAGTACTTC	CTSSFTYRDEQYF
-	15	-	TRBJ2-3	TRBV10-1	TGCGCCAGCAATGAAGAAGAACTAGCCGCGGATACGCAGTATTTT	CASNEEELAADTQYF